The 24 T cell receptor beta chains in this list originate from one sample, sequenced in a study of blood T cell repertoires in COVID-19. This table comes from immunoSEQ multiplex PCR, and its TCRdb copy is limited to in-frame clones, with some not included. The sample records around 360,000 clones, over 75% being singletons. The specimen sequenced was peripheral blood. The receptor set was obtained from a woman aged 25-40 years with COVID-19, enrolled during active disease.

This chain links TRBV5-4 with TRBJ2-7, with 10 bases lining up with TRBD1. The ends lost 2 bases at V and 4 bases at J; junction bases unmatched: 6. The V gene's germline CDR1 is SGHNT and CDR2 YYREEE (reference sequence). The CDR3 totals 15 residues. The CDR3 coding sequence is TGTGCCAGCAGCTTTGGAGGGACAGGGGTTTACGAGCAGTACTTC. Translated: CASSFGGTGVYEQYF.

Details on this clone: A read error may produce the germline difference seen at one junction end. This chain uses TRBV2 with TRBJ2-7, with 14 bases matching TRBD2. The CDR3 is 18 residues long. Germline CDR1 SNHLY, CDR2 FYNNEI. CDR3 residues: CAGSARQVRTSGRNEQYF. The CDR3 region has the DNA TGTGCCGGCAGCGCCCGACAGGTTAGGACTAGCGGGAGGAACGAGCAGTACTTC. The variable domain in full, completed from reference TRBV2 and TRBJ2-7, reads EPEVTQTPSHQVTQMGQEVILRCVPISNHLYFYWYRQILGQKVEFLVSFYNNEISEKSEIFDDQFSVERPDGSNFTLKIRSTKLEDSAMYFCAGSARQVRTSGRNEQYFGPGTRLTVT.

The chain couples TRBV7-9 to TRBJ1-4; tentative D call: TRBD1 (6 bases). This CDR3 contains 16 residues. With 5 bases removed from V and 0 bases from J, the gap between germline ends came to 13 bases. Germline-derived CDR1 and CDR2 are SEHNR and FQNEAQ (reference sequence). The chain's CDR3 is CASSRTVDSTNEKLFF. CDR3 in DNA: TGTGCCAGCAGCCGGACAGTAGACTCAACTAATGAAAAACTGTTTTTT.

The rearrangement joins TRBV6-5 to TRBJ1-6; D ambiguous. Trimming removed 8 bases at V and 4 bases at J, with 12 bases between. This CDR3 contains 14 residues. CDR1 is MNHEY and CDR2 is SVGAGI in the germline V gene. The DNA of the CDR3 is TGTGCCAGCCGCGGGGAGGCGTATAATTCACCCCTCCACTTT. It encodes CASRGEAYNSPLHF.

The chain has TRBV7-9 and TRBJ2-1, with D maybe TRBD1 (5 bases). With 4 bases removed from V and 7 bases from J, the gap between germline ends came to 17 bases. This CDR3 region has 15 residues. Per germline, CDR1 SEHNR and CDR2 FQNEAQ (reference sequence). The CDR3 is CASSYNRQGENEQFF. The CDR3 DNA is TGTGCCAGCAGCTACAATCGGCAGGGTGAAAATGAGCAGTTCTTC.

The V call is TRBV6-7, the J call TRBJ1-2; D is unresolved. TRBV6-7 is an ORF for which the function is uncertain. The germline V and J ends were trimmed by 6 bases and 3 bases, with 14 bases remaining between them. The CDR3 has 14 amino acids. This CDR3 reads CASSTAGQYYGYTF. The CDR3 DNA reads TGTGCCAGCAGCACCGCGGGCCAGTACTATGGCTACACCTTC.

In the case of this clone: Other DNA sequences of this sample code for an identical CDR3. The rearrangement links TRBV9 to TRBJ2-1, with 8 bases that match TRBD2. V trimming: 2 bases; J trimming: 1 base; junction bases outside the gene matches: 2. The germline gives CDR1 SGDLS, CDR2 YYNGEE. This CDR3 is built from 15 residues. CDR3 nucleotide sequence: TGTGCCAGCAGCGTTACTAGCGGATCCTACAATGAGCAGTTCTTC. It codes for CASSVTSGSYNEQFF.

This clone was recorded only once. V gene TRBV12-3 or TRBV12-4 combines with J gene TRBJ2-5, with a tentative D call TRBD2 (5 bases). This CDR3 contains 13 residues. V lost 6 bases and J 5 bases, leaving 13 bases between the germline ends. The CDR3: CASSPSRVETQYF. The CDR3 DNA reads TGTGCCAGCAGCCCTAGCCGGGTCGAGACCCAGTACTTC.

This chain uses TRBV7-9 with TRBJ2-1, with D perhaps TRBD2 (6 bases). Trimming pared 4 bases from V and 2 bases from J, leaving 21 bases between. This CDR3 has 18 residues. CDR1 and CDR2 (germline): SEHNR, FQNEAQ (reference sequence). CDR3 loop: CASSSLSVREGPYNEQFF. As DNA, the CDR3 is TGTGCCAGCAGCTCCCTCTCCGTGCGGGAAGGACCCTACAATGAGCAGTTCTTC.

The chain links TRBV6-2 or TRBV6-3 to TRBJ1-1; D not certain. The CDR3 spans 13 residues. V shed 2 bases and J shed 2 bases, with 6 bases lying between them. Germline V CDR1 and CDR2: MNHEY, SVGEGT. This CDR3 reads CASSYGPNTEAFF. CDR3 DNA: TGTGCCAGCAGTTACGGGCCAAACACTGAAGCTTTCTTT.

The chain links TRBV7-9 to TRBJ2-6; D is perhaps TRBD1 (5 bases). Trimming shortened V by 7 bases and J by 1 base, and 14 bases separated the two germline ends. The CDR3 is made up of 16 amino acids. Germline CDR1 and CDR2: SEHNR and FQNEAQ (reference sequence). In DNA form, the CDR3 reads TGTGCCAGCACCAACACACAGGTGTCTGGGGCCAACGTCCTGACTTTC. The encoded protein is CASTNTQVSGANVLTF.

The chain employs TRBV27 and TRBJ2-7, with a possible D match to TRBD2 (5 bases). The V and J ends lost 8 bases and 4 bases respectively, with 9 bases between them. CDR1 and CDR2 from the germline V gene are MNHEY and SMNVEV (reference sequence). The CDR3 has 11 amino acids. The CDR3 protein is CASVRGYEQYF. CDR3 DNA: TGTGCCAGCGTTCGGGGTTACGAGCAGTACTTC.

The CDR3 region is CASSQVLAGDEQYF. The CDR3, as DNA: TGTGCCAGCAGCCAAGTGCTAGCGGGTGACGAGCAGTACTTC. The V call is TRBV3-1 (or the pseudogene TRBV3-2), the J call TRBJ2-7, with TRBD2 matching 8 bases. V shed 1 base and J 5 bases; nucleotides not matched to a gene: 4. Germline CDR1 LGHDT, CDR2 YNNKEL (reference sequence). This CDR3 has 14 amino acids.

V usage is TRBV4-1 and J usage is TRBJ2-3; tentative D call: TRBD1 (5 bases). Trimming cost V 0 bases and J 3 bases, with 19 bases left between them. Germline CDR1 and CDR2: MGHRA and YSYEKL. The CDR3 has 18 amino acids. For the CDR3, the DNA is TGCGCCAGCAGCCAAGAGGGTCAGGCAGGGATTTTGACAGATACGCAGTATTTT. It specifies CASSQEGQAGILTDTQYF.

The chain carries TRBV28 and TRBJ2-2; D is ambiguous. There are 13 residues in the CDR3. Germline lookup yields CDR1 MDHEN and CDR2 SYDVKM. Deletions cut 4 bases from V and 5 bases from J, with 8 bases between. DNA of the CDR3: TGTGCCAGCAGTTCGCGGTTTACCGGGGAGCTGTTTTTT. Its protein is CASSSRFTGELFF. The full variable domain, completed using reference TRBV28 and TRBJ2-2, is DVKVTQSSRYLVKRTGEKVFLECVQDMDHENMFWYRQDPGLGLRLIYFSYDVKMKEKGDIPEGYSVSREKKERFSLILESASTNQTSMYLCASSSRFTGELFFGEGSRLTVL.

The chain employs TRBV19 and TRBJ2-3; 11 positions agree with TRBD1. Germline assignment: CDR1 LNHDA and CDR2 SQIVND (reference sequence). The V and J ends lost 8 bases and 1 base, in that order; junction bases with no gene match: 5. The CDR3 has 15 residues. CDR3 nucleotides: TGTGCCAGTCGGGACAGGGGGTTCGGCACAGATACGCAGTATTTT. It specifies CASRDRGFGTDTQYF.

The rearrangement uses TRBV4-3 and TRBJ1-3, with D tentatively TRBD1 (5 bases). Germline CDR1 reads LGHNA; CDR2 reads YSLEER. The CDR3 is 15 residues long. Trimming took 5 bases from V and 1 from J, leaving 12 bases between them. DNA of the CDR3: TGCGCCAGCAGCGGGCAGGGAGGATCTGGAAACACCATATATTTT. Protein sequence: CASSGQGGSGNTIYF.

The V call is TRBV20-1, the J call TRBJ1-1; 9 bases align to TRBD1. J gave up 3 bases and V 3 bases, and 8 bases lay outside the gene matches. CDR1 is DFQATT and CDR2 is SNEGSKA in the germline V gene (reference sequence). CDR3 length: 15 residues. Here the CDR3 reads CSASPLNRGHTEAFF. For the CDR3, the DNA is TGCAGTGCTAGTCCCCTCAACAGGGGGCACACTGAAGCTTTCTTT.

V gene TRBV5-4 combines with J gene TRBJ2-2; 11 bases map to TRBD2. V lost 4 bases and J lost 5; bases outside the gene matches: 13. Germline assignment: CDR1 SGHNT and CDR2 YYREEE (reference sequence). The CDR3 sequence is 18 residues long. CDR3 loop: CASSPGLAGALRTGELFF. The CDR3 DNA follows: TGTGCCAGCAGCCCCGGACTAGCGGGTGCTCTTCGGACCGGGGAGCTGTTTTTT.

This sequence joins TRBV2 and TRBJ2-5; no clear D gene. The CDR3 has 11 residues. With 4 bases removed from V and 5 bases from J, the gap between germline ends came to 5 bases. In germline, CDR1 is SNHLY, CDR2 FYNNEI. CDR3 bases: TGTGCCAGCAGTGCTTCGGAGACCCAGTACTTC. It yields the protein CASSASETQYF.

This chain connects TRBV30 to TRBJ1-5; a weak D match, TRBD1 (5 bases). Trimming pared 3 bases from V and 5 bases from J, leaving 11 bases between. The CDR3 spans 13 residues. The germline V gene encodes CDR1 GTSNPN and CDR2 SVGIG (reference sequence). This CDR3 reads CAWRDGGDQPQHF. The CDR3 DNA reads TGTGCCTGGAGGGACGGAGGGGATCAGCCCCAGCATTTT.

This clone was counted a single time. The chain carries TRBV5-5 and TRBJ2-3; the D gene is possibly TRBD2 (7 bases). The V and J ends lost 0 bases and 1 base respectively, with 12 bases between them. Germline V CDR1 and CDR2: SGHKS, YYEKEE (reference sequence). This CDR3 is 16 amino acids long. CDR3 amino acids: CASSLAQGGGTDTQYF. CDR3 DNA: TGTGCCAGCAGCTTGGCCCAAGGGGGGGGCACAGATACGCAGTATTTT.

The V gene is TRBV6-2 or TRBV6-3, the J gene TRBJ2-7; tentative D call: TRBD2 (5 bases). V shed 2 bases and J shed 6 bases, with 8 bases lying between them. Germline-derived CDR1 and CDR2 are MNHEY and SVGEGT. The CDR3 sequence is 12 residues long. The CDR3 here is CASSYNGVEQYF. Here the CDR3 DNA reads TGTGCCAGCAGTTACAACGGGGTCGAGCAGTACTTC.

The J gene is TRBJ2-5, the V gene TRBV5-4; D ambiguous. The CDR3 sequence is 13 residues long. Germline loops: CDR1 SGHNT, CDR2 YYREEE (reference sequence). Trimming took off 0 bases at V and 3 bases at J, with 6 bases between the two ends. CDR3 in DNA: TGTGCCAGCAGCTTGGTGGAGAAAGAGACCCAGTACTTC. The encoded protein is CASSLVEKETQYF.